This passage covers 7 T cell receptor beta chains from one sample sequenced in a study of control samples from healthy donors and cancer patients (dated by TCRdb to about 2020). Receptors were amplified or captured by the immunoSEQ multiplex PCR assay. As stored in TCRdb, this immuneACCESS dataset retains in-frame rearrangements with V and J assigned. A fraction of the clones does not appear; measured against another copy, unresolved V genes explain less than half of the discrepancy, and the remainder lacks a known reason. The sample table records 45,000 to 55,000 clones; 95% of these occur just once. The top ten hold 2% to 2.5% of the sample. Sequencing was performed on blood. Every receptor here comes from a man between 25 and 39 years old in good health.

This chain joins TRBV27 and TRBJ2-3; 12 positions match TRBD2. The germline V gene encodes CDR1 MNHEY and CDR2 SMNVEV (reference sequence). J gave up 2 bases and V 6 bases, and 3 bases lay outside the gene matches. The CDR3 runs to 15 residues. This CDR3 is CASSWTSGITDTQYF. The CDR3 nucleotides read TGTGCCAGCAGCTGGACTAGCGGGATCACAGATACGCAGTATTTT.

The chain combines TRBV6-5 with TRBJ1-2; D not certain. The CDR3 loop spans 14 amino acids. V lost 2 bases to trimming and J lost 7 bases, with 14 bases between them. Germline loops: CDR1 MNHEY, CDR2 SVGAGI. The CDR3 sequence is CASSYRGSGAGYTF. The CDR3 nucleotides are TGTGCCAGCAGTTACCGGGGAAGTGGCGCTGGCTACACCTTC.

The CDR3 spells CASSTRQTYEQYF. CDR3 DNA sequence: TGTGCCAGCAGCACCAGACAAACCTACGAGCAGTACTTC. The rearrangement links TRBV11-2 to TRBJ2-7; D is unclear. V was shortened by 5 bases and J by 2 bases, with 10 bases between the two germline ends. This CDR3 has 13 residues. Germline CDR1 SGHAT, CDR2 FQNNGV.

This sequence joins TRBV10-3 and TRBJ2-7; TRBD2 matches at 12 bases. The CDR3 is 13 residues long. V dropped 10 bases and J dropped 6; count of bases not matched to a gene: 7. CDR1 is ENHRY and CDR2 is SYGVKD in the germline V gene. CDR3 nucleotide sequence: TGTGCCACCCGGACTAGCGGGATCGCCGAGCAGTACTTC. Its translation is CATRTSGIAEQYF.

Only one count was recorded for this clone. The rearrangement joins TRBV6-1 to TRBJ1-1, with D unresolved. Germline CDR1 MNHNS, CDR2 SASEGT. This CDR3 is 13 amino acids long. Between the trimmed V and J ends, which lost 0 bases and 7 bases, there was a span of 9 bases. CDR3 residues: CASSEAGRDEAFF. The CDR3, as DNA: TGTGCCAGCAGTGAAGCAGGGCGAGATGAAGCTTTCTTT.

The chain carries TRBV5-1 and TRBJ1-3; D unclear. V lost 2 bases, J lost 0 bases, and 12 bases lay in between. The CDR3 is 16 residues long. Germline V gives CDR1 SGHRS, CDR2 YFSETQ. Here the CDR3 DNA reads TGCGCCAGCAGCTTTGAGCCGCGTACCTCTGGAAACACCATATATTTT. It yields the protein CASSFEPRTSGNTIYF.

The chain joins TRBV28 to TRBJ2-7; TRBD2 matches 11 bases. V lost 1 base and J lost 4; bases outside the gene matches: 15. Germline-derived CDR1 and CDR2 are MDHEN and SYDVKM. The CDR3 covers 19 residues. The CDR3 region is CASSLSPEMTSGTLYEQYF. The CDR3 DNA reads TGTGCCAGCAGTTTATCTCCCGAAATGACTAGCGGGACGCTTTACGAGCAGTACTTC.